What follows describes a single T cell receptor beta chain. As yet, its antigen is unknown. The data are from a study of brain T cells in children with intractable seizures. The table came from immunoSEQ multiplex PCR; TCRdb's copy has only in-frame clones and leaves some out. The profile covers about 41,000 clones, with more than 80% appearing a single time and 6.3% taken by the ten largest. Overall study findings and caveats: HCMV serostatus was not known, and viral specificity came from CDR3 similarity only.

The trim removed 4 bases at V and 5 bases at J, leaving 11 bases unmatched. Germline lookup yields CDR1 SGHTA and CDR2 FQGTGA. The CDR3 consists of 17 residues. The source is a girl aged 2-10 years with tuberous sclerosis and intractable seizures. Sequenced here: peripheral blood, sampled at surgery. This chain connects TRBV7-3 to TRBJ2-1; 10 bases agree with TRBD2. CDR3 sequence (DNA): TGTGCCAGCAGCTCTCGCTCTAGCGGGGGCCCTCACAATGAGCAGTTCTTC. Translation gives CASSSRSSGGPHNEQFF.